The following is a T cell receptor (beta chain) sequence with its context. Its target antigen remains unknown. Base qualities are missing; no much larger clone stands one base away. The immunoSEQ Assay was used to sequence TCRbeta CDR3 regions. After extraction, genomic DNA underwent amplification by bias-controlled multiplex PCR, followed by high-throughput sequencing. The authors' analysis ran thus. Collapsing and filtering of sequences were performed to quantify the absolute abundance of each unique TCRbeta CDR3 region. Usable DNA was measured by amplifying reference genes present in all nucleated cells, and TCRbeta template counts were normalized to that usable DNA to estimate T cell fraction. Repertoire TCRs were annotated as SARS-CoV-2-specific when V gene, CDR3 amino acid sequence and J gene were exactly matched to a known reactive TCR set. The reference SARS-CoV-2 TCR set was derived from MIRA and filtered for enrichment in COVID-19-positive ImmuneCODE repertoires, a step that removed public or cross-reactive TCRs. Drawing on the MIRA antigens, annotated TCRs were analysed further at the level of specific ORF or position within ORF. Breadth was defined as the number of annotated unique rearrangements divided by the total number of unique productive rearrangements, and depth was defined as the summed frequency of the annotated unique rearrangements. Two-sided Wilcoxon rank-sum tests were used to compare TCR breadth between groups. This is the immuneACCESS table as TCRdb keeps it, with only in-frame sequences that have V and J called. A part of the clones is gone; compared with another copy, unresolved V genes explain less than half, and the rest is unexplained. V and J calls and clone size are those listed in that table; D and trimming were worked out from the DNA. This sample lists some 250,000 clones; approximately 90% were detected once. The ten biggest clones cover roughly 10% of the sample.

The junction carries 17 bases between V and J, which are trimmed by 0 bases and 5 bases respectively. Via the germline V gene (reference sequence), CDR1 is SGHNT and CDR2 YYREEE. There are 16 amino acids in the CDR3, from cysteine to phenylalanine inclusive. The CDR3 DNA has 48 bases and is translated from base 1. These data come from a study of Ad26.COV2.S vaccination and SARS-CoV-2 variants listed by TCRdb under 2021. As for the study more broadly: Donors in the vaccine arm were drawn from COV1001, a multicentre, randomized, double-blind, placebo-controlled phase I-IIa trial testing Ad26.COV2.S in healthy adults. Ad26.COV2.S was administered intramuscularly at a dose of 5x10^10 or 1x10^11 viral particles, either as one shot or as two shots given 56 days apart. The specificity and breadth of SARS-CoV-2-reactive T cell receptors after Ad26.COV2.S vaccination were assessed by TCRbeta repertoire sequencing. The TCR-sequenced set comprised approximately 30 samples: approximately 19 Ad26.COV2.S vaccine recipients, 5 placebo recipients and 8 SARS-CoV-2 convalescent individuals. Trial participants were randomized into five groups of five: low-dose or high-dose Ad26.COV2.S given once or twice, or placebo on both occasions. Blinding of investigators to trial group allocation was maintained during experiments and outcome assessment.

The treatment or condition tag for this specimen amounts to: some 20 received Ad26.COV2.S at low or high dose, single or two shots; about 5 received placebo; per-sample allocation not given. Repertoires of vaccine and placebo recipients were sequenced from samples taken on day 63 after the first injection. Cohort 1b enrolled about 25 adults aged 18-55 years at a single site in Boston, USA, between 29 July and 7 August 2020. Ad26.COV2.S was a replication-incompetent adenovirus type 26 vector expressing a prefusion-stabilized SARS-CoV-2 spike protein from the original Wuhan strain. Overall study results and their limits: Higher spike-specific TCR breadth was observed in Ad26.COV2.S recipients than in placebo recipients (P = 0.0014). The study was not powered for comparison of responses between vaccine doses or regimens. It was noted by the authors that total T cell responses may have been underestimated by the TCR breadth and depth analyses. Substantial breadth of spike-specific CD8+ and CD4+ T cell responses was reported after vaccination. Non-spike TCR breadth was comparable between vaccine and placebo recipients, consistent with the vaccine containing only spike.

The sequence links TRBV5-4 to TRBJ2-5; perhaps TRBD2 is the D gene, with 5 bases matching. The origin of this receptor is a person aged 18-65 years who received the Ad26.COV2.S COVID-19 vaccine or a placebo. The source was peripheral blood, collected in a trial of Ad26.COV2.S vaccine versus placebo. The CDR3: CASSLAPTGFRETQYF. The DNA sequence is as follows: TGTGCCAGCAGCTTGGCCCCCACGGGGTTTAGGGAGACCCAGTACTTC.